This T cell receptor beta chain comes out of a study of shared clonotypes between healthy human individuals. Study details: Donors were a couple of women and a few men aged 18 to 49. Study results and limitations: Naive subsets tended to show greater estimated richness than memory subsets.

Regarding this clone: Antigen unknown. The same CDR3 also results from other DNA sequences found in this sample.

Germline V gene lookup returns CDR1 ENHRY and CDR2 SYGVKD. V lost 4 bases to trimming and J lost 0 bases; unmatched junction nucleotides: 1. This CDR3 has 15 amino acids. Template for every sorted-subset replicate PCR totaled 150 to 250 ng DNA, approximately 30,000 T cell genomes. Only in-frame clones appear in the TCRdb table, and some are missing; sequencing was by immunoSEQ multiplex PCR. The profile shows around 1.1 million clones, approximately 80% of them singletons. This clonotype was obtained from a man aged 18 to 29 in good health. Some clones in this sample may be carry-over from other donors' samples. The source material was memory CD4+ T cells from PBMCs. The subset is: CD45RA-negative fraction. The rearrangement uses TRBV10-3 and TRBJ1-5; 9 bases are a match to TRBD1. CDR3 in amino acids: CAISGTGDSNQPQHF. The CDR3 coding sequence is TGTGCCATCAGTGGGACAGGGGATAGCAATCAGCCCCAGCATTTT.